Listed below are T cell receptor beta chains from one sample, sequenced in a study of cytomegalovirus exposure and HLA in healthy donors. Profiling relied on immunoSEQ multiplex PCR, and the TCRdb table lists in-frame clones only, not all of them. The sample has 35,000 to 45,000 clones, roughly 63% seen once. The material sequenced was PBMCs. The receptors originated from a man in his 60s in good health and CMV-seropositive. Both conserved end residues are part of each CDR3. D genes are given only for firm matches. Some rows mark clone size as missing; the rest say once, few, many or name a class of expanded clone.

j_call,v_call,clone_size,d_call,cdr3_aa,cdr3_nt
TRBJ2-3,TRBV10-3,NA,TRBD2,CAISSRLAGEGGTDTQYF,TGTGCCATCAGTTCGCGACTAGCGGGAGAAGGTGGCACAGATACGCAGTATTTT
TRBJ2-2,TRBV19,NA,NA,CASSIYEGTNTGELFF,TGTGCCAGTAGTATCTACGAGGGTACGAACACCGGGGAGCTGTTTTTT
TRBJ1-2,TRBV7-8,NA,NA,CASSLVPTGSTYGYTF,TGTGCCAGCAGCTTAGTCCCTACAGGGTCTACCTATGGCTACACCTTC
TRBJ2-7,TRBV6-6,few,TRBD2,CASSKGLAGGEQYF,TGTGCCAGCAGTAAGGGACTAGCGGGGGGCGAGCAGTACTTC
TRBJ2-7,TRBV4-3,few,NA,CASSHPPTVGSYEQYF,TGCGCCAGCAGCCACCCCCCAACCGTAGGGAGCTACGAGCAGTACTTC
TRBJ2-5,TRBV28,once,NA,CASSPVIPGEYQETQYF,TGTGCCAGCAGTCCCGTTATTCCGGGGGAATATCAAGAGACCCAGTACTTC
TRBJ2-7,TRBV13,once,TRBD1,CASSALQGADYEQYF,TGTGCCAGCAGCGCCCTACAGGGGGCTGACTACGAGCAGTACTTC
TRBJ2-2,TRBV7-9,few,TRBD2,CASSLALPGGTGELFF,TGTGCCAGCAGCTTAGCGCTGCCGGGAGGCACCGGGGAGCTGTTTTTT
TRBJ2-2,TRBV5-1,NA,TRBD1,CASSGIQGAIGELFF,TGCGCCAGCAGCGGGATACAGGGGGCGATCGGGGAGCTGTTTTTT
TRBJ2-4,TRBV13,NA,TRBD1,CASSLRQGTLAKNIQYF,TGTGCCAGCAGCCTCCGACAGGGCACACTAGCCAAAAACATTCAGTACTTC